Following are 21 T cell receptor beta chains from one sample sequenced in a study of ipilimumab plus nivolumab after autologous stem cell transplantation. The data were produced by immunoSEQ multiplex PCR, yet TCRdb's version contains in-frame clones alone and is incomplete. The table lists roughly 45,000 clones, nearly 90% of them singletons. The sample was PBMCs, taken in a trial of ipilimumab plus nivolumab as post-transplant consolidation. Source of these receptors: a male donor with multiple myeloma.

This rearrangement joins TRBV6-1 to TRBJ1-2; D ambiguous. The germline V gene encodes CDR1 MNHNS and CDR2 SASEGT. Trimming shortened V by 5 bases and J by 5 bases, and 9 bases separated the two germline ends. The CDR3 is 12 residues long. CDR3 DNA sequence: TGTGCCAGCAGTTTTGGGGATTATGGCTACACCTTC. Translation gives CASSFGDYGYTF.

The gene calls are TRBV19 and TRBJ2-3, with TRBD2 matching 8 bases. Germline V gives CDR1 LNHDA, CDR2 SQIVND (reference sequence). CDR3 length: 15 residues. J was trimmed by 3 bases and V by 7 bases; bases with no gene match: 9. CDR3 bases: TGTGCCAGTATAAGCCCCACGGGAGGGACAGATACGCAGTATTTT. This translates into CASISPTGGTDTQYF. Looking up the rest from reference TRBV19 and TRBJ2-3 gives the full variable domain: DGGITQSPKYLFRKEGQNVTLSCEQNLNHDAMYWYRQDPGQGLRLIYYSQIVNDFQKGDIAEGYSVSREKKESFPLTVTSAQKNPTAFYLCASISPTGGTDTQYFGPGTRLTVL.

The rearrangement joins TRBV12-5 to TRBJ2-3, with TRBD1 matching over 11 bases. Germline-derived CDR1 and CDR2 are LGHNT and FRNRAP. The trim removed 2 bases at V and 2 bases at J, leaving 6 bases unmatched. This CDR3 comprises 17 residues. The DNA for the CDR3 is TGTGCTAGTGGTTTGTCCGGGACAGGGGGGTCCACAGATACGCAGTATTTT. Protein sequence: CASGLSGTGGSTDTQYF.

The chain joins TRBV9 to TRBJ2-2; TRBD1 agrees at 9 bases. From germline, CDR1 is SGDLS and CDR2 YYNGEE. The CDR3 extends over 17 amino acids. Trimming at V came to 2 bases and at J to 3 bases, leaving 8 bases not matched to a gene. Here the CDR3 DNA reads TGTGCCAGCAGCGTCCCCGGGACAGGGTCGTACACCGGGGAGCTGTTTTTT. Translating it yields CASSVPGTGSYTGELFF. The whole variable domain, remainder taken from reference TRBV9 and TRBJ2-2, is DSGVTQTPKHLITATGQRVTLRCSPRSGDLSVYWYQQSLDQGLQFLIQYYNGEERAKGNILERFSAQQFPDLHSELNLSSLELGDSALYFCASSVPGTGSYTGELFFGEGSRLTVL.

The chain couples TRBV18 to TRBJ2-7; weak D call: TRBD1 (6 bases). V dropped 1 base and J dropped 7 bases, with 17 bases sitting between them. Per germline, CDR1 KGHSH and CDR2 LQKENI. This CDR3 region has 15 residues. The CDR3 region is CASSPLTPLRGEQYF. The CDR3 DNA is TGTGCCAGCTCACCACTCACACCCCTGAGGGGGGAGCAGTACTTC.

This sequence joins TRBV11-1 and TRBJ2-5, with D possibly matching TRBD2 (5 bases). V lost 8 bases and J lost 5, with 18 bases in between. CDR1 is SGHAT, CDR2 FQDESV, per germline (reference sequence). The CDR3 totals 14 residues. The CDR3 sequence: CASSVAGGLETQYF. The DNA for the CDR3 is TGTGCCAGCTCCGTAGCCGGAGGATTGGAGACCCAGTACTTC.

The CDR3 loop is CASSHPLGRGETGANVLTF. The CDR3 coding sequence is TGTGCCAGCAGTCACCCCCTTGGGCGGGGGGAGACTGGGGCCAACGTCCTGACTTTC. The V gene is TRBV28, the J gene TRBJ2-6, with 8 positions matching TRBD2. The CDR3 consists of 19 residues. Germline CDR1 reads MDHEN; CDR2 reads SYDVKM. The V segment lost 5 bases and the J segment 2 bases; nucleotides outside the gene matches: 14.

The V and J genes are TRBV7-2 and TRBJ2-4, with D possibly matching TRBD2 (6 bases). V was pared by 3 bases and J by 6 bases, with 12 bases between. This CDR3 is 14 amino acids long. Germline V gene sequence: CDR1 SGHTA, CDR2 FQGNSA. The CDR3 nucleotides are TGTGCCAGCAGCTTGAGGGGAGGTGGAAACATTCAGTACTTC. This encodes CASSLRGGGNIQYF.

The rearrangement links TRBV28 to TRBJ1-2; TRBD1 is a possible D gene (5 bases). The length of the CDR3 is 14 residues. Trimming cost V 11 bases and J 4 bases, with 20 bases left between them. The germline V gene has CDR1 MDHEN and CDR2 SYDVKM. The DNA of the CDR3 is TGTGCCGTATGCCCTCGGGACCTCAGCTATGGCTACACCTTC. This sequence encodes CAVCPRDLSYGYTF.

The chain combines TRBV30 with TRBJ2-2; a weak D match, TRBD1 (7 bases). CDR1 and CDR2 from the germline V gene are GTSNPN and SVGIG (reference sequence). Trimming removed 8 bases at V and 5 bases at J, with 15 bases between. The CDR3 has 13 amino acids. The CDR3 here is CARQTGRTGELFF. In DNA form, the CDR3 reads TGTGCCAGACAGACAGGGAGGACCGGGGAGCTGTTTTTT.

The gene calls are TRBV7-3 and TRBJ1-5; 8 positions match TRBD1. The CDR3 is 14 amino acids. V lost 2 bases to trimming and J lost 5 bases; unmatched junction nucleotides: 2. CDR1 is SGHTA, CDR2 FQGTGA, per germline. The CDR3 bases are TGTGCCAGCAGCTTACAGGGGGCTGATCAGCCCCAGCATTTT. Its protein is CASSLQGADQPQHF.

The chain links TRBV7-2 to TRBJ2-7; D may be TRBD1 or TRBD2 (5 bases each). Trimming took 8 bases from V and 3 from J, leaving 20 bases between them. Looked up from germline, CDR1 is SGHTA and CDR2 is FQGNSA. This CDR3 contains 15 residues. The CDR3 region is CASGWDPNIRYEQYF. The CDR3 DNA sequence: TGTGCCAGCGGATGGGACCCGAATATCCGCTACGAGCAGTACTTC.

J is TRBJ2-5 and V is TRBV7-7, with D perhaps matching TRBD1 or TRBD2 (5 bases each). The CDR3 is made up of 13 amino acids. Germline CDR1 reads SSHAT; CDR2 reads FNYEAQ (reference sequence). Trimming left V 6 bases short and J 5 bases short, with 13 bases between. In nucleotides, the CDR3 is TGTGCCAGCAGTCGGGGCCTTGGGGAGACCCAGTACTTC. Translated: CASSRGLGETQYF.

This rearrangement joins TRBV6-1 to TRBJ1-5, with TRBD1 matching 11 bases. The CDR3 totals 15 residues. The germline gives CDR1 MNHNS, CDR2 SASEGT. The V segment lost 2 bases and the J segment 7 bases; nucleotides outside the gene matches: 4. For the CDR3, the DNA is TGTGCCAGCAGTGAAAGGACAGGGGGCGTCCAGCCCCAGCATTTT. Amino acid sequence: CASSERTGGVQPQHF.

Note on this clone: Germline is not matched at one junction end, which may reflect a read error. The chain has TRBV7-2 and TRBJ2-1; no definite D call. The CDR3 has 14 amino acids. Germline CDR1 SGHTA, CDR2 FQGNSA. In nucleotides, the CDR3 is TGTGCCAGCAGCTTCTCGCCCGGATACAGTGAGCAGTTCTTC. This gives the protein CASSFSPGYSEQFF.

The chain joins TRBV7-3 to TRBJ1-1; D remains unclear. This CDR3 has 14 amino acids. CDR1 is SGHTA and CDR2 is FQGTGA in the germline V gene. The ends were cut back, 4 bases at V and 5 bases at J, with 14 bases in the middle. The CDR3 DNA follows: TGTGCCAGCAGCTCCCCTGGACGGATGACTGAAGCTTTCTTT. Protein product: CASSSPGRMTEAFF.

The rearrangement joins TRBV29-1 to TRBJ2-1, with D unclear. The CDR3 totals 10 residues. Germline V gene data show CDR1 as SQVTM and CDR2 as ANQGSEA. Trimming cost V 5 bases and J 5 bases, with 4 bases left between them. Here the CDR3 reads CSVRHNEQFF. The CDR3, as DNA: TGCAGCGTTCGTCACAATGAGCAGTTCTTC.

The chain carries TRBV28 and TRBJ2-5; D might be TRBD2 (6 bases). Germline V gives CDR1 MDHEN, CDR2 SYDVKM. V dropped 2 bases and J dropped 6 bases, with 13 bases sitting between them. The CDR3 is made up of 14 amino acids. CDR3 nucleotide sequence: TGTGCCAGCAGTTTAGCAACGGGAGTTCAGACCCAGTACTTC. Translating gives CASSLATGVQTQYF.

V gene TRBV14 combines with J gene TRBJ1-2; TRBD1 might be the D (5 bases). The V and J ends lost 4 bases and 4 bases respectively, with 16 bases between them. CDR1 SGHDN and CDR2 FVKESK come from the germline V gene. The CDR3 totals 15 residues. DNA of the CDR3: TGTGCCAGCAGCCCTAAATTCCGGACAAGCTATGGCTACACCTTC. It encodes CASSPKFRTSYGYTF.

V is TRBV5-4 and J is TRBJ1-2; possibly TRBD1 for D (6 bases). Looked up from germline, CDR1 is SGHNT and CDR2 is YYREEE (reference sequence). The CDR3 loop spans 14 amino acids. The germline V and J ends were trimmed by 2 bases and 8 bases, with 16 bases remaining between them. The CDR3 region has the DNA TGTGCCAGCAGCTTAGGGGGGATCCTCTTCGGCTACACCTTC. It yields the protein CASSLGGILFGYTF.

The rearrangement links TRBV30 to TRBJ1-5; no reliable D call. Trimming removed 3 bases at V and 4 bases at J, with 7 bases between. There are 12 residues in the CDR3. Germline CDR1 and CDR2: GTSNPN and SVGIG (reference sequence). The CDR3 DNA reads as TGTGCCTGGAGAAGCGGAAATCAGCCCCAGCATTTT. It translates to CAWRSGNQPQHF.